These 8 T cell receptor beta chains originate from one sample sequenced in a study of T cell changes during pregnancy in multiple sclerosis. Here immunoSEQ multiplex PCR was the method, and the copy in TCRdb shows in-frame clones only, minus some. The sample consists of 75,000 to 95,000 clones, 85% to 95% of them appearing once. This specimen was peripheral blood, taken in the second trimester of pregnancy. The receptors were gathered from a female donor with multiple sclerosis, enrolled in a pregnancy study.

The chain couples TRBV5-4 to TRBJ2-1, with TRBD2 matching 7 bases. This CDR3 comprises 15 residues. V shed 1 base, J shed 4 bases, and the junction held 5 bases outside the gene matches. CDR1 and CDR2 from the germline V gene are SGHNT and YYREEE (reference sequence). The CDR3 loop is CASSLSAGEYNEQFF. CDR3 bases: TGTGCCAGCAGCTTGTCGGCGGGAGAGTACAATGAGCAGTTCTTC.

This clone was detected once. This chain uses TRBV6-5 with TRBJ2-2; a possible D gene is TRBD2 (5 bases). Trimming removed 6 bases at V and 6 bases at J, with 17 bases between. The CDR3 consists of 15 residues. Looked up from germline, CDR1 is MNHEY and CDR2 is SVGAGI. CDR3: CASRPDFSEPGELFF. CDR3 sequence (DNA): TGTGCCAGCAGACCCGACTTTAGCGAGCCCGGGGAGCTGTTTTTT.

This chain links TRBV9 with TRBJ2-7, with 8 bases that match TRBD1. The germline CDR1 and CDR2 sequences are SGDLS and YYNGEE. Trimming took 2 bases from V and 0 from J; bases not matched to a gene: 1. CDR3 length: 14 residues. The CDR3 region is CASSVQGASYEQYF. Here the CDR3 DNA reads TGTGCCAGCAGCGTCCAGGGGGCCTCCTACGAGCAGTACTTC. Drawing the rest from reference TRBV9 and TRBJ2-7, the complete variable domain is DSGVTQTPKHLITATGQRVTLRCSPRSGDLSVYWYQQSLDQGLQFLIQYYNGEERAKGNILERFSAQQFPDLHSELNLSSLELGDSALYFCASSVQGASYEQYFGPGTRLTVT.

This rearrangement joins TRBV6-1 to TRBJ2-7; D possibly corresponds to TRBD1 (6 bases). Germline values: CDR1 MNHNS, CDR2 SASEGT. The CDR3 extends over 11 amino acids. The V and J ends lost 10 bases and 6 bases respectively, with 13 bases between them. CDR3 amino acids: CATGVATEQYF. The CDR3 coding sequence is TGTGCCACAGGGGTAGCGACCGAGCAGTACTTC.

The chain has TRBV27 and TRBJ2-7, with 7 nucleotides matching TRBD2. V trimming: 10 bases; J trimming: 2 bases; junction bases outside the gene matches: 5. Germline V gives CDR1 MNHEY, CDR2 SMNVEV (reference sequence). CDR3 length: 12 residues. This CDR3 is CATRSGTYEQYF. The CDR3 DNA reads TGTGCCACCAGAAGCGGGACCTACGAGCAGTACTTC.

The chain combines TRBV5-1 with TRBJ2-3, with a possible D match to TRBD2 (6 bases). The CDR3 contains 14 residues. With 2 bases removed from V and 2 bases from J, the gap between germline ends came to 9 bases. CDR1 is SGHRS and CDR2 is YFSETQ in the germline V gene. CDR3 in amino acids: CASSFAGLTDTQYF. The CDR3 coding sequence is TGCGCCAGCAGCTTTGCGGGACTCACAGATACGCAGTATTTT.

The chain is built from TRBV5-1 and TRBJ2-1; TRBD1 aligns across 8 bases. The V gene end was trimmed by 4 bases and the J gene end by 0 bases; junction bases not matched to a gene: 6. The germline gives CDR1 SGHRS, CDR2 YFSETQ. This CDR3 has 16 residues. The CDR3 reads CASSPGDRSSYNEQFF. Written as DNA, the CDR3 is TGCGCCAGCAGCCCGGGGGACAGGAGCTCCTACAATGAGCAGTTCTTC.

With regard to this clone: Compared with germline, one end of the junction differs, possibly owing to a read error. The rearrangement uses TRBV7-7 and TRBJ2-5; D might be TRBD2 (5 bases). The CDR3 extends over 16 amino acids. Germline V gives CDR1 SSHAT, CDR2 FNYEAQ (reference sequence). The CDR3 reads CASSPRPGSVEETQYF. The CDR3 DNA is TGTGCTAGCAGCCCCCGGCCGGGGTCGGTCGAAGAGACCCAGTACTTC.